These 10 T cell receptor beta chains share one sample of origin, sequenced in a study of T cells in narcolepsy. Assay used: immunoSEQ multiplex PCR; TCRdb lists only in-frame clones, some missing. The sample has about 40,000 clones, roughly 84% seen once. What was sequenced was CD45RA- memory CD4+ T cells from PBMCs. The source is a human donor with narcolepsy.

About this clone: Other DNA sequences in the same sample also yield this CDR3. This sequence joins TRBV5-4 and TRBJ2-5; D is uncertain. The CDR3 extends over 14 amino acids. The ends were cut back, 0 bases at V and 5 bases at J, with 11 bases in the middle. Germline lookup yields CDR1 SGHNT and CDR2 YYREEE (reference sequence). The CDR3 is CASSLAGARETQYF. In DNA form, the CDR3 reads TGTGCCAGCAGCTTGGCCGGTGCGCGGGAGACCCAGTACTTC.

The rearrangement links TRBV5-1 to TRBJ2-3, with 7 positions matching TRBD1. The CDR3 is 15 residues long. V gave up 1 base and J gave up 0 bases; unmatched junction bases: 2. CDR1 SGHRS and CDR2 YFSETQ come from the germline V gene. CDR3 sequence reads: CASSLWGQSTDTQYF. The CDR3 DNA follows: TGCGCCAGCAGCTTGTGGGGACAGAGCACAGATACGCAGTATTTT.

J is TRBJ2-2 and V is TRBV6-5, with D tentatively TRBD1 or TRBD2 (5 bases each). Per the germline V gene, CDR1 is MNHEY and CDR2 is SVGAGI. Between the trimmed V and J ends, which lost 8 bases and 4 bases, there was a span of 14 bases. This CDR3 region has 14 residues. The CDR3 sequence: CASRRDRRTGELFF. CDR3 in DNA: TGTGCCAGCCGCCGGGACCGCCGCACCGGGGAGCTGTTTTTT.

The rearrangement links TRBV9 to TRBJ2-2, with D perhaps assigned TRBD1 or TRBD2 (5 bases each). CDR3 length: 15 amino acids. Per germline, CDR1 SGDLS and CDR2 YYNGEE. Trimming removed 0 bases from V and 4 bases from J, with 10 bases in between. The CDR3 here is CASSVGGVGTGELFF. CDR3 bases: TGTGCCAGCAGCGTAGGAGGGGTTGGCACCGGGGAGCTGTTTTTT. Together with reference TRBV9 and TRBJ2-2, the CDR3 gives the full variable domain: DSGVTQTPKHLITATGQRVTLRCSPRSGDLSVYWYQQSLDQGLQFLIQYYNGEERAKGNILERFSAQQFPDLHSELNLSSLELGDSALYFCASSVGGVGTGELFFGEGSRLTVL.

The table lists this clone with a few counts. The CDR3 is CASSQWVGKLFF. The DNA for the CDR3 is TGCGCCAGCAGCCAATGGGTAGGAAAACTGTTTTTT. This chain connects TRBV4-3 to TRBJ1-4; D not resolved. The V and J ends lost 2 bases and 10 bases respectively, with 8 bases between them. Per germline, CDR1 LGHNA and CDR2 YSLEER. CDR3 size: 12 residues.

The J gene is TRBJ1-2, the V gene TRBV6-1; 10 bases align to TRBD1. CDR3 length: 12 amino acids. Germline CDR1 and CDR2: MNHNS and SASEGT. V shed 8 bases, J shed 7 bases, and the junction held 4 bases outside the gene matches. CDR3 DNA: TGTGCCAGCGCGACAGGGGGCGCTGGCTACACCTTC. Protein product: CASATGGAGYTF.

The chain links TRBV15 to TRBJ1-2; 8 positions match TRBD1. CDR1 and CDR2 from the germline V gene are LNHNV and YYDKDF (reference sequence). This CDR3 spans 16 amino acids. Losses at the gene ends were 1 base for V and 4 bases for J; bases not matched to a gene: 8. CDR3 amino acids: CATSRGSRQGAYGYTF. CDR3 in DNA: TGTGCCACCAGCAGAGGAAGTAGGCAGGGGGCCTATGGCTACACCTTC.

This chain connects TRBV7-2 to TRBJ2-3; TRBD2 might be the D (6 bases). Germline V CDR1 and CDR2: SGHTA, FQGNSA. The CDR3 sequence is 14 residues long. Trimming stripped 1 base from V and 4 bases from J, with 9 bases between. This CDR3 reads CASSLGAGSDTQYF. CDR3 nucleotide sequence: TGTGCCAGCAGCTTAGGGGCGGGGTCAGATACGCAGTATTTT.

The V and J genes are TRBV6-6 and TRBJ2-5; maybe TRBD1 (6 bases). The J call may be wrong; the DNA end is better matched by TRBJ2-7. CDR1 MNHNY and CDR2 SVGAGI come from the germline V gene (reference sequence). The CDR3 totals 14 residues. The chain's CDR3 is CASLSLDSSYEQYF. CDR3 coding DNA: TGTGCCAGCCTCTCGCTGGACAGCTCCTACGAGCAGTACTTC.

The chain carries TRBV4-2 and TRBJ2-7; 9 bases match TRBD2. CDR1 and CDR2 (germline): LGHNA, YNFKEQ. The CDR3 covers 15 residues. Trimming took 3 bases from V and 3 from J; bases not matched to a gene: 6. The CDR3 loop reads CASSQGAGGLYEQYF. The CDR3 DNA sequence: TGTGCCAGCAGCCAGGGAGCGGGGGGACTCTACGAGCAGTACTTC.